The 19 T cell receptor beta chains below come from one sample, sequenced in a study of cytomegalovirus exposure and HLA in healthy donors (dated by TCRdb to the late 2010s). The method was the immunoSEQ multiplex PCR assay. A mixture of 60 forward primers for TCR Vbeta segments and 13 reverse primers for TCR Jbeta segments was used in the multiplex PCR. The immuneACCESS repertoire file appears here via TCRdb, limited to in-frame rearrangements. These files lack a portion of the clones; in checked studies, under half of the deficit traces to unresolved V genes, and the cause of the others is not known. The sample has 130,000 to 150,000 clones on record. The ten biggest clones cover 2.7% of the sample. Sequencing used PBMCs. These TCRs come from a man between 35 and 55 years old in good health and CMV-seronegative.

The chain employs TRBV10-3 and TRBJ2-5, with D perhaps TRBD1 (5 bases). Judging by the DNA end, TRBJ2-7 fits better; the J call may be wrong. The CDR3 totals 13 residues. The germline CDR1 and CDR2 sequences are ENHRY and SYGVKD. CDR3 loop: CAIGDSSSYEQYF. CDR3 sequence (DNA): TGTGCCATAGGAGACAGCAGCTCCTACGAGCAGTACTTC.

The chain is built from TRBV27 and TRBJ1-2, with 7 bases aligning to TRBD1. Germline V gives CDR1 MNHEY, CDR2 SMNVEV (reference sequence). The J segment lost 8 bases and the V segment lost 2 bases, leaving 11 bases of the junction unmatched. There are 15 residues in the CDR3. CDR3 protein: CASSLGGRDSEGYTF. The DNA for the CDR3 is TGTGCCAGCAGTTTAGGGGGCAGGGACAGCGAGGGCTACACCTTC.

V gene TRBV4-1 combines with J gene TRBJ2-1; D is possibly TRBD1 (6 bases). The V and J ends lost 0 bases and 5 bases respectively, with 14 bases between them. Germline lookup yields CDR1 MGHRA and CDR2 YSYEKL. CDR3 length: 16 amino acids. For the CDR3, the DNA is TGCGCCAGCAGCCAAGATTGGGGGCTATTGGACAATGAGCAGTTCTTC. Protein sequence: CASSQDWGLLDNEQFF.

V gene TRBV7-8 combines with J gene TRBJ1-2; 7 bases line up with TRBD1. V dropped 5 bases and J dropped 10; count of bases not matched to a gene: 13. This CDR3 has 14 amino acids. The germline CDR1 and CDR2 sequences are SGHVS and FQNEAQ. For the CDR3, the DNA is TGTGCCAGCAGCGACAGACGACAGGGAAAGGACTACACCTTC. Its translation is CASSDRRQGKDYTF.

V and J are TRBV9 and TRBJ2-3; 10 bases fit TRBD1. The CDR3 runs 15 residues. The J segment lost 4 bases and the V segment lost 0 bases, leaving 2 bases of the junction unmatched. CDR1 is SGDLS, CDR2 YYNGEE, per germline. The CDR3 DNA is TGTGCCAGCAGCGTAGAGACAGGGGGCGCAGATACGCAGTATTTT. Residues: CASSVETGGADTQYF.

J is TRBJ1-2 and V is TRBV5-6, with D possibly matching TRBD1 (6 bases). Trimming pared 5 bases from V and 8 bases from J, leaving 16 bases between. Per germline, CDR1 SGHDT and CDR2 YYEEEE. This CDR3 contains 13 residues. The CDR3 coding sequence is TGTGCCAGCAGTTGGGACACCCGCGGAGGCTACACCTTC. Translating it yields CASSWDTRGGYTF.

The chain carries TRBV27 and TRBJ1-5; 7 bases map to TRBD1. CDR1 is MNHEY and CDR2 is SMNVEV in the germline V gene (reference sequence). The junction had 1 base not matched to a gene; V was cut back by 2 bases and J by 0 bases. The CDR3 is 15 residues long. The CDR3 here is CASSLEGASNQPQHF. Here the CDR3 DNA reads TGTGCCAGCAGTTTAGAGGGGGCTAGCAATCAGCCCCAGCATTTT.

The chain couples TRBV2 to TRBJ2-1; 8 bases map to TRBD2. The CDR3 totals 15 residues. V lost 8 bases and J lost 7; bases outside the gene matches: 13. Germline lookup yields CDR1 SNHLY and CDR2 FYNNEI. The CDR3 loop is CASVPEAGVGNEQFF. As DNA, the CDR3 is TGTGCCAGCGTTCCGGAAGCGGGAGTAGGTAATGAGCAGTTCTTC.

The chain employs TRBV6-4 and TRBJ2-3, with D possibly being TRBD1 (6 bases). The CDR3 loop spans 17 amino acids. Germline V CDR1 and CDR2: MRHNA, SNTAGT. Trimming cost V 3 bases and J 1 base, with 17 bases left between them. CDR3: CASSEGATVHGTDTQYF. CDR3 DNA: TGTGCCAGCAGTGAGGGGGCGACAGTTCATGGCACAGATACGCAGTATTTT.

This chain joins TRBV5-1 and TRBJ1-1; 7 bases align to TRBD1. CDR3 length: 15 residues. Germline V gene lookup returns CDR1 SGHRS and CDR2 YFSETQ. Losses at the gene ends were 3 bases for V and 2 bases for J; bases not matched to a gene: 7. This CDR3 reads CASSSWTGSNTEAFF. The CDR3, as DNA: TGCGCCAGCAGCTCCTGGACAGGCAGCAACACTGAAGCTTTCTTT.

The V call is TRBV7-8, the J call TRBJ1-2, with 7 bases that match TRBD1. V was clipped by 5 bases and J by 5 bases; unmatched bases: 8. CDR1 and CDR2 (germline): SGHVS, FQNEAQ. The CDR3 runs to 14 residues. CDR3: CASSQDDREYGYTF. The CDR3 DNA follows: TGTGCCAGCAGCCAGGACGACAGGGAATATGGCTACACCTTC.

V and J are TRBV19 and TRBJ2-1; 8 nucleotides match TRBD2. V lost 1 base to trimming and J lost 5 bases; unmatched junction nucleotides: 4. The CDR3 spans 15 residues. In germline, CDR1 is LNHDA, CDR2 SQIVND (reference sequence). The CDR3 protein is CASSIAGGVHNEQFF. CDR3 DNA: TGTGCCAGTAGTATAGCCGGGGGGGTCCACAATGAGCAGTTCTTC.

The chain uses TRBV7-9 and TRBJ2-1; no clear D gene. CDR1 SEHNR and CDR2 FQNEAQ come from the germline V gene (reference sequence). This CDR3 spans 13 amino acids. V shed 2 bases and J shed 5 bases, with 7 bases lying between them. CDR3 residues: CASSLIRNNEQFF. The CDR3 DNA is TGTGCCAGCAGCTTAATCAGAAACAATGAGCAGTTCTTC.

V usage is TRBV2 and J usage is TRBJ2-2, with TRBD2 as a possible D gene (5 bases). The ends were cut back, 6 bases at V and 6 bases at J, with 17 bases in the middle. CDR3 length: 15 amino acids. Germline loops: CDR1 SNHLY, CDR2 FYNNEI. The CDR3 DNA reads TGTGCCAGCAGCCGACCAACTAGAACCTCCGGGGAGCTGTTTTTT. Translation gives CASSRPTRTSGELFF.

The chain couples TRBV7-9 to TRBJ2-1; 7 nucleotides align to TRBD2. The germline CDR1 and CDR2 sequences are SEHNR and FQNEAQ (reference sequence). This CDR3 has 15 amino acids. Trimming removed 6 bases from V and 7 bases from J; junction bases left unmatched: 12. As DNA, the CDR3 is TGTGCCAGCAGTCTTCAGTTCGGGCGGGGGAATGAGCAGTTCTTC. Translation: CASSLQFGRGNEQFF.

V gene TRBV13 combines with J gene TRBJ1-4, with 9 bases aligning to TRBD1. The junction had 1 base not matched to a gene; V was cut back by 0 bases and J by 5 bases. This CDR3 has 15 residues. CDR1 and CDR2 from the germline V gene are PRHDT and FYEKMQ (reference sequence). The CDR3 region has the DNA TGTGCCAGCAGCTTAGGGGGGACAGGGAATGAAAAACTGTTTTTT. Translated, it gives CASSLGGTGNEKLFF.

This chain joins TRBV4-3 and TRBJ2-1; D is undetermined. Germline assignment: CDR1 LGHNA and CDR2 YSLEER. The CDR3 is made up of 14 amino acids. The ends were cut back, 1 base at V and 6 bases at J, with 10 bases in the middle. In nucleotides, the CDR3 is TGCGCCAGCAGCCAAGGAGAACCGCTCAATGAGCAGTTCTTC. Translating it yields CASSQGEPLNEQFF.

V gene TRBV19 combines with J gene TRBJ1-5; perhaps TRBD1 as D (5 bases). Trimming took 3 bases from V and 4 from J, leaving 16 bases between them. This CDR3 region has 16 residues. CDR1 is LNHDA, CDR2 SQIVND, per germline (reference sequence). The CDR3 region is CASSMEGLGANQPQHF. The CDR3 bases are TGTGCCAGTAGTATGGAGGGTTTAGGGGCAAATCAGCCCCAGCATTTT.

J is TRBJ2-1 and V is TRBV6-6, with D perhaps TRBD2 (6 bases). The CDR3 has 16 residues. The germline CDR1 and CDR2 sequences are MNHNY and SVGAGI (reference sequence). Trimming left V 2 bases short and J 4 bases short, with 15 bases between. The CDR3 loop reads CASSYPASAEYNEQFF. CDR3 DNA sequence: TGTGCCAGCAGTTACCCCGCTAGCGCGGAATACAATGAGCAGTTCTTC.